This TCR beta chain was identified in a study of vaccination and CD4 T cells after COVID-19. Researchers used the Oncomine TCR Beta short-read assay to sequence DNA from cultured CD4+ T cells. One entry per CDR3 protein, called by TCRdb with MiXCR from the PCR reads. The sample has more than 15,000 distinct CDR3 sequences; roughly half are singletons. Treatment in this sample: approximately nine-day PBMC culture with coronavirus spike peptide pools or control peptides (ViraFEST assay). A few counts support this clonotype. Its matching antigen is unknown. The source material was CD4+ T cells from blood, cultured in vitro. The sequence came from a human donor who had recovered from COVID-19.

CDR3 DNA: TGTGCCAGCGATTCTGCCAGCATTCAGTACTTC. It is translated as CASDSASIQYF. The rearrangement uses TRBV7-9 and TRBJ2-4; D not certain. The CDR3 is 11 residues long. Germline lookup yields CDR1 SEHNR and CDR2 FQNEAQ (reference sequence). Trimming removed 8 bases from V and 9 bases from J, with 11 bases in between.